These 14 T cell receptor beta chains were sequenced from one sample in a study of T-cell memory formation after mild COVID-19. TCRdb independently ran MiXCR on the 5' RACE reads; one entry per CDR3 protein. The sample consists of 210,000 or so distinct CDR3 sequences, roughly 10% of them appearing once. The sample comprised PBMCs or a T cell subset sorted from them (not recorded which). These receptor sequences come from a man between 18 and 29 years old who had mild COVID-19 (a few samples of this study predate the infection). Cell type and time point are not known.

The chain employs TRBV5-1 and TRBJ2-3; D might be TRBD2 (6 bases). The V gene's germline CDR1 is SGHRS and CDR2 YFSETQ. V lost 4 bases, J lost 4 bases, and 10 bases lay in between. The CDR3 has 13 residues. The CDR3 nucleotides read TGCGCCAGCAGCCAGGACTACGCAGATACGCAGTATTTT. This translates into CASSQDYADTQYF.

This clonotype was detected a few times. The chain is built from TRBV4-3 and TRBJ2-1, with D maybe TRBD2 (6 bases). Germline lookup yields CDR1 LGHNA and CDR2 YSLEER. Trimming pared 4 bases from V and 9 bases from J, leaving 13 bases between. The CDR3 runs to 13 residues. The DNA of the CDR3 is TGCGCCAGCAGCCTCGGTAGCGGAGGTGAGCAGTTCTTC. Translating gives CASSLGSGGEQFF.

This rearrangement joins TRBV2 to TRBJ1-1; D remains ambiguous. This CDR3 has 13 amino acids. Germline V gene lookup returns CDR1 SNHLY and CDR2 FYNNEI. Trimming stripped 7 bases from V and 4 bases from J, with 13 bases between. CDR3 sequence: CASNPFESTEAFF. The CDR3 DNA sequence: TGTGCCAGCAATCCCTTCGAGAGCACTGAAGCTTTCTTT.

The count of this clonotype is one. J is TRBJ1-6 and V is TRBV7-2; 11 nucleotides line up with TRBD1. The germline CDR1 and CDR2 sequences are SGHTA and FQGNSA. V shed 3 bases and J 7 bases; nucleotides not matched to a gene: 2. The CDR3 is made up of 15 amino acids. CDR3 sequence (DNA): TGTGCCAGCAGCTTGCGGACAGGGGGCAATTCACCCCTCCACTTT. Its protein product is CASSLRTGGNSPLHF. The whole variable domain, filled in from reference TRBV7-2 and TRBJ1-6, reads GAGVSQSPSNKVTEKGKDVELRCDPISGHTALYWYRQSLGQGLEFLIYFQGNSAPDKSGLPSDRFSAERTGGSVSTLTIQRTQQEDSAVYLCASSLRTGGNSPLHFGNGTRLTVT.

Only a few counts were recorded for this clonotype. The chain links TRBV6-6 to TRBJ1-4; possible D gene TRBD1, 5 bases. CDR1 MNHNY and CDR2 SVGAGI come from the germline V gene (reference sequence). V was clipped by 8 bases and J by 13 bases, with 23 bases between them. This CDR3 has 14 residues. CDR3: CASLGPLVRRGLFF. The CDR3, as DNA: TGTGCCAGCCTGGGACCGCTCGTAAGAAGAGGACTGTTTTTT.

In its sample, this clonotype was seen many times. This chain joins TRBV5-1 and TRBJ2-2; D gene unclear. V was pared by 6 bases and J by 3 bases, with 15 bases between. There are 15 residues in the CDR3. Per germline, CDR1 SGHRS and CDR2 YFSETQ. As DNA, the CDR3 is TGCGCCAGCAAGTACGACCCAAGTGACACCGGGGAGCTGTTTTTT. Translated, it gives CASKYDPSDTGELFF.

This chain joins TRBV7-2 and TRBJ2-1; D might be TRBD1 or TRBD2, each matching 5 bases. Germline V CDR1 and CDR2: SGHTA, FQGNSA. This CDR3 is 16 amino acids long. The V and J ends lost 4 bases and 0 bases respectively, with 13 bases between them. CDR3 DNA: TGTGCCAGCAGCTCCCGGACTGGGGCCTCCTACAATGAGCAGTTCTTC. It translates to CASSSRTGASYNEQFF.

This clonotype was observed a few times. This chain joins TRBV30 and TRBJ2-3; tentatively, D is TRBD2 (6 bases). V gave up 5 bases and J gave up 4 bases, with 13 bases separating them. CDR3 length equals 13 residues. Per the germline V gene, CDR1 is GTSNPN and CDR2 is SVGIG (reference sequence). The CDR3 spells CAWGPGTSDTQYF. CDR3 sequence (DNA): TGTGCCTGGGGCCCCGGGACTTCAGATACGCAGTATTTT.

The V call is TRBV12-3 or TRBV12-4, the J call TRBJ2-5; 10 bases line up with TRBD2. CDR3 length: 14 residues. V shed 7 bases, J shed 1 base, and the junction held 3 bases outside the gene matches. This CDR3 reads CASTLAGVQETQYF. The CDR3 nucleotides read TGTGCCAGCACTCTAGCGGGGGTCCAAGAGACCCAGTACTTC.

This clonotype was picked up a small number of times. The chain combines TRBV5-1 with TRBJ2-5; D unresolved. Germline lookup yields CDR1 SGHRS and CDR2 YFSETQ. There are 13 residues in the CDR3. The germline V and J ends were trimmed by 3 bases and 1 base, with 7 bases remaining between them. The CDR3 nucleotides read TGCGCCAGCAGCTCTGTTCTCCAAGAGACCCAGTACTTC. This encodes CASSSVLQETQYF.

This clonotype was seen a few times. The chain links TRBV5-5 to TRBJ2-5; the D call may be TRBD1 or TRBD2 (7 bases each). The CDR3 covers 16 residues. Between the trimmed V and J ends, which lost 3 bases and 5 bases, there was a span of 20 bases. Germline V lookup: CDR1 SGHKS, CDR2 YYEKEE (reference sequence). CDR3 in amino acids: CASSSPTGRVGETQYF. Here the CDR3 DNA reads TGTGCCAGCAGCTCCCCGACAGGGAGGGTTGGGGAGACCCAGTACTTC.

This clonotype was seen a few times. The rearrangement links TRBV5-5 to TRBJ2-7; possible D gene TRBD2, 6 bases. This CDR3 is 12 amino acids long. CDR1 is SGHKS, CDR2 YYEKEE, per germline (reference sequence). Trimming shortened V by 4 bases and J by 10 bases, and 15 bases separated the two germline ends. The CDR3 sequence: CASSTDRGSQYV. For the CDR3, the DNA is TGTGCCAGCAGCACGGACCGGGGGAGTCAGTACGTC.

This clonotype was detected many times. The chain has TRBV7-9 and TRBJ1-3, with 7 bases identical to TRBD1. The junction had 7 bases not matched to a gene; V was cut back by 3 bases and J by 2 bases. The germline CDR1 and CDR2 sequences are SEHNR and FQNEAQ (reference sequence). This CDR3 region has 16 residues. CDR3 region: CASSFATGFPGNTIYF. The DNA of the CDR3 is TGTGCCAGCAGCTTCGCGACAGGGTTCCCTGGAAACACCATATATTTT.

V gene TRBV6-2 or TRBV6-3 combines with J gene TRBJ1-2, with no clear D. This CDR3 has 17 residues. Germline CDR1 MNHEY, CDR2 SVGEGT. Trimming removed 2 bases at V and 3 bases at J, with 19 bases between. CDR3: CASSYPRSFAVYYGYTF. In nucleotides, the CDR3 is TGTGCCAGCAGTTACCCCAGGAGTTTCGCCGTTTACTATGGCTACACCTTC.